This record concerns one TCR beta chain sequence. This clone was detected a few times. What antigen it recognizes has not been identified. No base quality values were provided; no much bigger clone lies one nucleotide off. The data were taken from a study of blood T cell repertoires in COVID-19 (dated by TCRdb to 2019 to 2021). Looking at the study overall: The collaborator samples originated in the United States, Italy and Spain and spanned the acute and convalescent phases of COVID-19. The prospective study material was composed of cDNA or gDNA derived from T cells, B-cell-depleted T cells, or PBMCs. The dataset comprised deeply sampled blood TCRbeta repertoires from subjects exposed to, actively infected with, or recovered from COVID-19. The repertoires were released in a freely available public database intended as a resource for research on the immune response to SARS-CoV-2. Samples were obtained from the ongoing ImmuneRACE study (first 160 participants) and from over 1,000 subjects provided by 6 global collaborators. Nearly every sample came with metadata listing a de-identified subject ID, COVID-19 status, age in years and sex. Where available, HLA class I and class II types were taken from metadata supplied by the sample provider and were not determined by assay-based typing. Results and caveats for the whole study, not just this receptor: The amount of clinical and demographic metadata varied by source and participant and was provided uncurated.

Each collaborating institution followed its own protocols to collect whole blood in K2EDTA tubes. For TCRbeta analysis, collaborators shipped samples in one of three forms: frozen whole blood, isolated PBMCs, or DNA extracted from either of those sample types. At the junction V is shortened by 6 bases and J by 6 bases, with 11 bases in between. Reading from cysteine to phenylalanine, the CDR3 counts 12 amino acids. This entry keeps only the CDR3 DNA: 36 bases, framed from base 1. CDR1 LNHDA and CDR2 SQIVND were looked up in the germline V gene (reference sequence). The immunoSEQ Assay, a bias-controlled multiplex PCR, was used to amplify TCRbeta CDR3 regions from genomic DNA. The original pipeline was this. The number of nucleated cells in each sample was estimated by amplification of reference gene primers within the assay. To quantify the absolute abundance of each unique TCRbeta CDR3 rearrangement, sequence reads were collapsed and filtered. Productive Simpson clonality was computed per sample as the square root of Simpson's diversity index over productive rearrangements. Entries here come from immuneACCESS through TCRdb and include only in-frame sequences with V and J called. Some clones fail to appear in such tables; in the studies checked, an unresolved V gene covers under half of the shortfall, and the cause of the remainder is unknown. The V and J calls and clone size come from that table; D and trimming were worked out from the DNA. The sample profile shows about 54,000 clones; just over 90% of them were found once. The ten biggest clones cover 6.5% to 9% of the sample.

This TCR came from a woman in her 40s with active COVID-19. The sequence is built from TRBV19 and TRBJ2-5; the D segment cannot be called with confidence. Sequenced input: peripheral blood. CDR3 reads: CASSRLGQTQYF. The DNA sequence follows: TGTGCCAGTAGCAGACTCGGTCAGACCCAGTACTTC.